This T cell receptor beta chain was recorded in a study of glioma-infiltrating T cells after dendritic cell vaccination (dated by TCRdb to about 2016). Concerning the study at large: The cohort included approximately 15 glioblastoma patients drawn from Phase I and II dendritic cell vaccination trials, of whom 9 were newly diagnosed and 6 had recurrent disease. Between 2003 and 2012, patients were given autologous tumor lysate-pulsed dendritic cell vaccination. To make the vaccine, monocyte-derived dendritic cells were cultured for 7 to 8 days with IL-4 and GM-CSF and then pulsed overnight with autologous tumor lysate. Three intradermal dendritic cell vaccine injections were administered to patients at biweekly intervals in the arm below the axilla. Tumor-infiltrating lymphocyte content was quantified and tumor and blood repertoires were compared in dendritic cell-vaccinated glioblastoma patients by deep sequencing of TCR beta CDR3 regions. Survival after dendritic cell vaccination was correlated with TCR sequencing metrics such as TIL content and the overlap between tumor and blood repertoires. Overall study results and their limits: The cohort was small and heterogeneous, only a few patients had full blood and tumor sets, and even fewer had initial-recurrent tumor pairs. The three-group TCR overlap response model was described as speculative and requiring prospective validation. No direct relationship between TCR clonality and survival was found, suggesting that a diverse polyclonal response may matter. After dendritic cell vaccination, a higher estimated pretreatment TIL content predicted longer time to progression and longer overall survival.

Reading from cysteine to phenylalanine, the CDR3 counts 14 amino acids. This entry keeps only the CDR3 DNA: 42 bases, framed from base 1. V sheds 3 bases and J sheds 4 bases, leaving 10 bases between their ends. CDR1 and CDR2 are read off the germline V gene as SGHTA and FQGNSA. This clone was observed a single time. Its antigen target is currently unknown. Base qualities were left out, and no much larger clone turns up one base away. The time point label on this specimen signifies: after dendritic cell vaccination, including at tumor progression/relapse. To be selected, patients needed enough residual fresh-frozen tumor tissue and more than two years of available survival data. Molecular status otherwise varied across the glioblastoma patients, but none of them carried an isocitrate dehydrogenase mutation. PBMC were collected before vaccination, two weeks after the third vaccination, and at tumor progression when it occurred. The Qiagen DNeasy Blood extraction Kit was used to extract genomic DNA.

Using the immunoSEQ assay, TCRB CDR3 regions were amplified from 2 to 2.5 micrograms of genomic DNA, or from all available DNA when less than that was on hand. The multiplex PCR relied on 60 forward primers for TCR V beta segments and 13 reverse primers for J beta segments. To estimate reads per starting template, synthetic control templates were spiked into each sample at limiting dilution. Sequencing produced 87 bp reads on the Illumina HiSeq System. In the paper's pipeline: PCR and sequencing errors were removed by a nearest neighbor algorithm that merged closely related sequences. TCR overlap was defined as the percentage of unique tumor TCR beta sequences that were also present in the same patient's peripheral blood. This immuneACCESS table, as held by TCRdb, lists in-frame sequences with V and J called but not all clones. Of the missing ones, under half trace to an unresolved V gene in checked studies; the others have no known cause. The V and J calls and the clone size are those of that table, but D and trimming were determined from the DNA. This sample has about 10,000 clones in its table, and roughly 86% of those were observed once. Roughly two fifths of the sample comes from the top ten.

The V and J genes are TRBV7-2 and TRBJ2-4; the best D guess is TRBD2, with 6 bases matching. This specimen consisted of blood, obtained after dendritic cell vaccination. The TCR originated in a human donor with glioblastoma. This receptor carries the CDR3 CASSLGSGKNIQYF. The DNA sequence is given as TGTGCCAGCAGCTTGGGTAGCGGAAAAAACATTCAGTACTTC.